This T cell receptor beta chain emerged from a study of T cell repertoires in cytomegalovirus infection. Turning to the study itself: Evidence of both CMV infection and a matching HLA type came from public TCR beta signatures. Findings and limits, study-wide: Summed frequency of shared TCR beta families picked out CMV carriers who also had the relevant HLA. HLA-C-restricted CMV-specific TCR beta clonotypes were dominant in the ex vivo response.

MiXCR, run by TCRdb on the reads, gives a single entry per CDR3 protein. The table records over 150,000 distinct CDR3 sequences, approximately 14% of them present only once. This clonotype was counted a few times. Its antigen is undetermined. V was clipped by 7 bases and J by 0 bases; unmatched bases: 8. This CDR3 region has 16 residues. The receptor's source is a human donor in good health (CMV status not recorded). Some clones in this sample may be carry-over from other donors' samples. The sample taken for sequencing was PBMCs. The gene calls are TRBV12-3 or TRBV12-4 and TRBJ2-1, with 8 bases that match TRBD2. The DNA of the CDR3 is TGTGCCAGCACTCCCCTGGCGGGGGGCTCCTACAATGAGCAGTTCTTC. Amino acid sequence: CASTPLAGGSYNEQFF.